One and the same sample provided the 5 T cell receptor beta chains below, sequenced in a study of OX40 agonist ivuxolimab in advanced cancers. Produced via immunoSEQ multiplex PCR; TCRdb's table is partial and in-frame only. The table records around 47,000 clones, roughly 84% of them present only once. Sequences were derived from CD4+ or CD8+ T cells sorted from blood, sampled in a trial of the OX40 agonist ivuxolimab. These receptors all stem from an adult with an advanced solid tumor such as melanoma, head and neck, liver or kidney cancer.

The chain combines TRBV19 with TRBJ1-2; D is undetermined. The CDR3 has 12 residues. The V and J ends lost 7 bases and 0 bases respectively, with 6 bases between them. Germline V gene data show CDR1 as LNHDA and CDR2 as SQIVND (reference sequence). The CDR3 coding sequence is TGTGCCAGTATGGGAGCTAACTATGGCTACACCTTC. Its protein product is CASMGANYGYTF.

The chain couples TRBV19 to TRBJ1-5; no firm D call. V was pared by 5 bases and J by 1 base, with 15 bases between. The germline gives CDR1 LNHDA, CDR2 SQIVND (reference sequence). CDR3 length: 16 residues. The CDR3 sequence is CASSPQMVGSNQPQHF. The DNA for the CDR3 is TGTGCCAGTAGTCCCCAGATGGTTGGAAGCAATCAGCCCCAGCATTTT.

This chain links TRBV7-9 with TRBJ2-7, with D perhaps matching TRBD2 (5 bases). V gave up 7 bases and J gave up 4 bases, with 14 bases separating them. The V gene's germline CDR1 is SEHNR and CDR2 FQNEAQ (reference sequence). The CDR3 runs to 13 residues. The CDR3 region is CASTLGPGYEQYF. The CDR3 bases are TGTGCCAGCACCCTCGGTCCGGGGTACGAGCAGTACTTC.

The V gene is TRBV28, the J gene TRBJ2-5; possibly TRBD2 for D (6 bases). This CDR3 is built from 14 residues. V shed 1 base and J shed 2 bases, with 8 bases lying between them. Germline CDR1 is MDHEN and CDR2 is SYDVKM. Here the CDR3 reads CASSLLGGQETQYF. In DNA, the CDR3 is TGTGCCAGCAGTTTATTGGGGGGTCAAGAGACCCAGTACTTC.

The chain joins TRBV4-1 to TRBJ2-7, with a tentative D call TRBD1 (6 bases). CDR1 MGHRA and CDR2 YSYEKL come from the germline V gene. The CDR3 sequence is 15 residues long. The V and J ends lost 4 bases and 0 bases respectively, with 13 bases between them. The CDR3 DNA reads TGCGCCAGCAGCCCTTCGGGACAACTCTCCTACGAGCAGTACTTC. Translation gives CASSPSGQLSYEQYF.